The entry that follows covers one T cell receptor (beta chain) sequence. It lacks a known antigen. The input lacks base qualities; no much larger clone sits a single base away. The immunoSEQ Assay, a bias-controlled multiplex PCR, was used to amplify TCRbeta CDR3 regions from genomic DNA. The study's processing was this. Nucleated cell counts per sample were estimated from amplification of reference gene primers within the assay. To quantify the absolute abundance of each unique TCRbeta CDR3 rearrangement, sequence reads were collapsed and filtered. For each sample, productive Simpson clonality was calculated as the square root of Simpson's diversity index across productive rearrangements. TCRdb mirrors the immuneACCESS table, restricted to in-frame sequences. Some clones are absent from its copies; in checked studies, under half trace to an unresolved V gene, and the reason for the others is unknown. For V, J and clone size, that table is used; D and trimming come from the DNA. The sample records about 82,000 clones, roughly 90% of which are singletons. In total, the top ten clones hold under 1.5% of the sample.

Enrolling through a virtual design, the prospective study's participants ranged in age from roughly 18 to 89 years and lived across 24 United States geographic areas. To assign participants to cohorts, the prospective study relied on clinical history that participants themselves reported in a screening survey and a study questionnaire. Mobile phlebotomists in the prospective study collected whole blood, serum and a nasopharyngeal or oropharyngeal swab from every participant. Additional blood draws and questionnaires over an approximately 2-month period could optionally be provided by prospective study participants. Prospective study blood samples were shipped either frozen or at room temperature before DNA extraction. The sample belongs to a study of blood T cell repertoires in COVID-19 (dated by TCRdb to the early 2020s). Study-wide context: Samples from collaborators originated in the United States, Italy and Spain and spanned both the acute and convalescent phases of COVID-19. The prospective study material was composed of cDNA or gDNA derived from T cells, B-cell-depleted T cells, or PBMCs. Subjects who had been exposed to COVID-19, were actively infected with it, or had recovered from it provided the deeply sampled blood TCRbeta repertoires that made up the dataset. The repertoires were made available in a free public database intended to serve as a resource for research on the immune response to SARS-CoV-2. The samples were drawn from two sources: the first 160 participants of the ongoing ImmuneRACE study, and 950 to 1,500 subjects contributed by 6 global collaborators. Nearly every sample came with metadata listing a de-identified subject ID, COVID-19 status, age in years and sex. HLA class I and class II types, where available, came from metadata supplied by the sample provider rather than from assay-based typing.

The study at large found these results: Clinical and demographic metadata were provided uncurated, with the amount varying by source and participant.

The material sequenced was PBMCs or T cells enriched from blood (not recorded which). This clonotype was obtained from a woman in her forties or fifties with acute COVID-19.

Here the CDR3 is given as CASSYSFPDTQYF. The nucleotide sequence reads TGTGCCAGCAGTTACTCGTTTCCGGATACGCAGTATTTT. The sequence links TRBV6-2 or TRBV6-3 to TRBJ2-3, with no reliable assignment of the D segment. V sheds 0 bases and J sheds 6 bases, leaving 7 bases between their ends. The CDR1 and CDR2 encoded by the germline V gene are MNHEY and SVGEGT. There are 13 amino acids in the CDR3, from cysteine to phenylalanine inclusive. The DNA shown is the 39-base CDR3, in frame from base 1.